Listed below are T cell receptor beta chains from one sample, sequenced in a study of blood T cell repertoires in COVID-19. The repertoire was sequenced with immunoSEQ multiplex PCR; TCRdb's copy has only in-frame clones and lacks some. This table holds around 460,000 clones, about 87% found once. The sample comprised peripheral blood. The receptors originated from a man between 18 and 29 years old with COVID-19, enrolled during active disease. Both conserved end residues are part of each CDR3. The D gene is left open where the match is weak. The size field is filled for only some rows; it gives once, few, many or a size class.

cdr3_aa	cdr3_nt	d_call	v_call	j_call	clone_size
CAWSGTSEKLFF	TGTGCCTGGAGTGGCACTTCTGAAAAACTGTTTTTT	.	TRBV30	TRBJ1-4	many
CASSFGTGDGYTF	TGCGCCAGCAGCTTCGGGACAGGCGATGGCTACACCTTC	TRBD1	TRBV5-1	TRBJ1-2	.
CARSSGGYEQYF	TGTGCCAGAAGCTCAGGGGGCTACGAGCAGTACTTC	TRBD1	TRBV5-3	TRBJ2-7	.
CASSKTTGGETQYF	TGTGCCAGCTCCAAAACAACAGGGGGAGAGACCCAGTACTTC	TRBD1	TRBV19	TRBJ2-5	.
CASSISTGELFF	TGTGCCAGCTCCATTAGCACCGGGGAGCTGTTTTTT	.	TRBV5-8	TRBJ2-2	.
CASSDLQVFTGELFF	TGTGCCAGCAGTGATTTGCAGGTCTTCACCGGGGAGCTGTTTTTT	.	TRBV2	TRBJ2-2	.
CASSHPPSGTSGRAYFTDTQYF	TGCGCCAGCAGCCACCCCCCCTCCGGGACTAGCGGGAGGGCCTATTTCACAGATACGCAGTATTTT	TRBD2	TRBV5-1	TRBJ2-3	.
CALHPGPAGEQYF	TGTGCCCTCCACCCGGGACCAGCGGGCGAGCAGTACTTC	.	TRBV30	TRBJ2-7	.
CASSQERRERYNEQFF	TGTGCCAGCAGCCAAGAACGGCGGGAACGCTACAATGAGCAGTTCTTC	.	TRBV3-1/TRBV3-2	TRBJ2-1	few
CASSTGTRATQYF	TGTGCCAGTAGTACAGGGACTAGGGCGACCCAGTACTTC	TRBD2	TRBV19	TRBJ2-5	.
CASSPSDGYTF	TGTGCCAGCAGCCCCAGCGATGGCTACACCTTC	.	TRBV9	TRBJ1-2	.
CASSVNSGNEQFF	TGCGCCAGCAGTGTAAATAGCGGCAATGAGCAGTTCTTC	.	TRBV10-2	TRBJ2-1	.
CASSEGGTGVLKTQYF	TGTGCCAGCAGTGAGGGGGGGACGGGGGTTTTGAAGACCCAGTACTTC	TRBD2	TRBV6-1	TRBJ2-5	.
CSVSDRGSSGNTIYF	TGCAGCGTTTCAGACAGGGGGAGCTCTGGAAACACCATATATTTT	TRBD1	TRBV29-1	TRBJ1-3	.
CATSDLTSGGDYEQFF	TGTGCCACCAGTGATTTGACTAGCGGGGGGGACTATGAGCAGTTCTTC	TRBD2	TRBV24-1	TRBJ2-1	.
CASSLGLSGAKNIQYF	TGTGCCAGCAGCTTAGGTCTTTCGGGGGCCAAAAACATTCAGTACTTC	.	TRBV7-9	TRBJ2-4	.
CASSLNAGGSETQYF	TGTGCCAGCAGCTTAAACGCGGGAGGTAGTGAGACCCAGTACTTC	TRBD2	TRBV7-8	TRBJ2-5	.
CASSQGLGYGYTF	TGTGCCAGCAGCCAGGGACTTGGCTATGGCTACACCTTC	.	TRBV7-9	TRBJ1-2	.
CASSLGQGNTIYF	TGTGCCAGCAGCCTCGGACAGGGAAACACCATATATTTT	.	TRBV3-1/TRBV3-2	TRBJ1-3	.
CASSPTRGTGNTIYF	TGTGCCAGCAGTCCCACCAGGGGAACTGGAAACACCATATATTTT	.	TRBV6-5	TRBJ1-3	.
CASSYVAGFEKLFF	TGTGCCAGCAGTTACGTCGCAGGATTTGAAAAACTGTTTTTT	.	TRBV6-5	TRBJ1-4	few
CATRPGHYTEAFF	TGTGCCACTCGCCCAGGGCATTACACTGAAGCTTTCTTT	.	TRBV2	TRBJ1-1	.
CASSLDTGPTDTQYF	TGTGCCAGCAGCTTAGACACAGGGCCCACAGATACGCAGTATTTT	.	TRBV7-2	TRBJ2-3	.
CASSLGPPVQGLYEQYF	TGCGCCAGCAGCTTGGGCCCCCCGGTGCAGGGCCTCTACGAGCAGTACTTC	.	TRBV5-1	TRBJ2-7	.
CASSQSGRATDTQYF	TGTGCCAGCAGCCAAAGCGGGAGGGCCACAGATACGCAGTATTTT	TRBD2	TRBV3-1/TRBV3-2	TRBJ2-3	.
CASSYLGTSSSDF	TGTGCCAGCAGTTACTTGGGGACTAGCTCGAGCGATTTT	TRBD2	TRBV6-2/TRBV6-3	TRBJ2-3	.
CASSPGGYEQYF	TGTGCCAGCAGCCCGGGAGGATACGAGCAGTACTTC	TRBD2	TRBV11-2	TRBJ2-7	.
CASSLDRGPSQSAGELFF	TGTGCCAGCAGCCTGGACAGGGGCCCTTCTCAGAGCGCCGGGGAGCTGTTTTTT	TRBD1	TRBV3-1/TRBV3-2	TRBJ2-2	.
CASGLSFGQANEAFF	TGTGCTAGTGGTTTGTCGTTCGGACAGGCCAATGAAGCTTTCTTT	TRBD1	TRBV12-5	TRBJ1-1	.
CASSPGRSYGYTF	TGTGCCAGCAGCCCGGGTCGGAGCTATGGCTACACCTTC	.	TRBV5-6	TRBJ1-2	.
CASSLAGLAGSYEQYF	TGTGCCAGCAGCTTAGCGGGTCTGGCAGGGTCCTACGAGCAGTACTTC	.	TRBV7-2	TRBJ2-7	.
CASEGGQGKYEQYF	TGTGCCAGCGAAGGGGGACAGGGGAAATACGAGCAGTACTTC	TRBD1	TRBV2	TRBJ2-7	.
CASSPDRVEKLFF	TGTGCCAGCAGCCCGGACAGGGTCGAAAAACTGTTTTTT	TRBD1	TRBV3-1/TRBV3-2	TRBJ1-4	.
CASSPRTGEIEAFF	TGTGCCAGCAGCCCCCGGACAGGGGAGATTGAAGCTTTCTTT	TRBD1	TRBV7-9	TRBJ1-1	.
CASSHSGAGQEQYF	TGTGCCAGCAGTCATAGCGGGGCGGGGCAGGAGCAGTACTTC	TRBD2	TRBV27	TRBJ2-7	.
CSVVAQGINTEAFF	TGCAGCGTTGTCGCCCAGGGAATTAACACTGAAGCTTTCTTT	.	TRBV29-1	TRBJ1-1	.
CASSLYPDRALYGYTF	TGTGCCAGCAGCCTTTACCCGGACAGGGCCCTTTATGGCTACACCTTC	TRBD1	TRBV7-6	TRBJ1-2	.
CASSSVRDEQFF	TGTGCCAGCAGCTCAGTCAGGGATGAGCAGTTCTTC	.	TRBV7-9	TRBJ2-1	.
CASSLLPGQGLANEKLFF	TGTGCCAGCAGTTTGTTACCGGGACAGGGGCTGGCTAATGAAAAACTGTTTTTT	TRBD1	TRBV27	TRBJ1-4	.
CASSFFFPGLAGEETQYF	TGTGCCAGCAGTTTTTTTTTCCCGGGACTAGCGGGGGAAGAGACCCAGTACTTC	TRBD2	TRBV27	TRBJ2-5	.
CASSVDPSSYEQYF	TGTGCCAGCAGCGTAGATCCCTCCTCCTACGAGCAGTACTTC	.	TRBV9	TRBJ2-7	.
CAWSGGQANQPQHF	TGTGCCTGGAGTGGGGGACAGGCGAATCAGCCCCAGCATTTT	TRBD1	TRBV30	TRBJ1-5	few
CASSIDRGLTEAFF	TGTGCCAGCAGTATCGACAGGGGGCTTACTGAAGCTTTCTTT	TRBD1	TRBV6-5	TRBJ1-1	.
CASSLETRDQETQYF	TGTGCCAGCAGCTTGGAGACCCGGGATCAAGAGACCCAGTACTTC	.	TRBV5-6	TRBJ2-5	.
CASSPALGGRSLRNEQYF	TGTGCCAGCTCACCCGCATTAGGAGGCAGGTCCCTCCGGAACGAGCAGTACTTC	.	TRBV18	TRBJ2-7	once